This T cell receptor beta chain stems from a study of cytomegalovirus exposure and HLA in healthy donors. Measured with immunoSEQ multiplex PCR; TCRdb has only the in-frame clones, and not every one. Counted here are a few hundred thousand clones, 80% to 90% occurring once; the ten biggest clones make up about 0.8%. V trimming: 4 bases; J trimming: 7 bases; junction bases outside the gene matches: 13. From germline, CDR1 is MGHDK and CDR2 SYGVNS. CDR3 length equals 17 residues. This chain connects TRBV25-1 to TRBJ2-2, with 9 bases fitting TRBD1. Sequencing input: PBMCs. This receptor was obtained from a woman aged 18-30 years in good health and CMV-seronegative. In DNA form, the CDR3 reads TGTGCCAGCAGTGCACCACCCGGGACAGGGCAGATCGGGGAGCTGTTTTTT. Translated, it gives CASSAPPGTGQIGELFF.